This entry describes one TCR beta chain. No antigen is known for it. Per-nucleotide qualities are absent, and no much larger clonotype sits a single base away. The data originate from a study of cytomegalovirus exposure and HLA in healthy donors listed by TCRdb under 2017. For the wider study: According to an earlier analysis of around 600 of the donors, about 179 million T cells yielded roughly 110 million unique TCR beta sequences and approximately 280 Gb of sequence data. An early release covering more than 500 HLA-typed donors comprised 250 to 350 gigabases of sequencing data and around 80 million unique TCR sequences. Four to six DR-DQ haplotypes were handled as single units for association and clustering, since linkage in the cohort was strong. HLA typing covered class I and class II loci at four-digit resolution. The later analysis used no new phenotypic data to find candidate immune exposures, relying instead on TCR beta sequences and their occurrence across donors. The aim of the study was to test whether cataloging public T cell receptors could identify signatures of past pathogen exposure. Every discovery cohort repertoire had been produced on one sequencing platform. An earlier analysis of 500 to 650 of the donors applied high-throughput TCR beta sequencing to assess whether each TCR beta V gene segment acted as functional or pseudogenic. The study used immunosequencing to profile the T cell repertoires of approximately 640 subjects and linked those repertoires to cytomegalovirus serostatus. The number of donors typed differed by locus, with about 629-640 for A, B, C, DRB1 and DQB1, roughly 550 for DQA1, some 570 for DPA1, and 472 for DPB1. A later genetic analysis used genome-wide SNP genotypes for about three fifths of the 666 donors, treating that subset as a discovery cohort. The study combined high-throughput TCR immunosequencing, statistical association of individual TCRs with disease status, and machine learning to predict cytomegalovirus infection status. A later analysis re-analyzed previously published TCR beta repertoires from roughly 690 donors and added high-resolution HLA genotyping to study TCR occurrence patterns. Donor age, sex, ethnicity and CMV serostatus were collected together with the repertoire data. Besides the first cohort of 666 subjects, a separate validation cohort made up of 95 to 150 different subjects was used. The genetic ancestry cluster associated with self-reported Caucasian donors included 65% to 90% of the roughly 410 genotyped donors. On average, about 240,000 unique TCR beta nucleotide sequences were sequenced per donor among fewer than 500 genotyped donors of the cohort, with roughly 20% of those sequences being non-productive. Beyond this particular receptor, the publication reports: In a later analysis, most CMV-associated TCR beta chains were found to appear HLA-restricted, with HLA associations seemingly driven largely by CMV exposure. According to a later analysis, TCR association rates differed among HLA loci, with DRB1 alleles showing the most associated TCRs and HLA-C alleles showing the fewest. A cluster of highly shared sequence variants was judged likely to be a technical artifact of the sequencing pipeline. The authors suggested that the approach could potentially be extended to other disease states and immunological phenotypes. Cytomegalovirus status was reported to be diagnosed by the classifier with high specificity and sensitivity in both the original and validation cohorts. For the cohort, immune exposure information was limited to CMV serostatus. A total of 164 TCR beta chains were listed by the study as associated with cytomegalovirus. Across donors, most TCR sequences were observed very rarely, whereas some public TCRs were present in many individuals. When HLA alleles, especially DR and DQ, strongly co-occurred, attributing TCR associations to individual alleles was difficult. Specific HLA alleles were associated with 15,000 to 20,000 TCR beta sequences at a false discovery rate of 0.05 in a later analysis. A later genetic analysis reported fewer N-insertions in productive TCRs among donors in an Asian-associated ancestry cluster than the roughly 700-donor mean. A later analysis found that HLA-associated TCR beta chains were more clonally expanded and had lower generation probabilities than equally common non-associated chains. The presence/absence analyses assumed that sequencing depth was roughly uniform across donors, and that assumption may not be true. A further reported finding was that TCR beta sequences accurately predicted the HLA-A and HLA-B alleles for most subjects in the first cohort. In a later analysis, several top co-occurrence clusters were reported to appear linked to parvovirus B19, influenza, CMV and Epstein-Barr virus. Correlated functional status among segregating V segments might be attributable to linkage disequilibrium, but an unknown experimental factor could not be ruled out. Because HLA typing was unavailable for some donors at each locus, only the typed subset was used in association tests. A few of the identified cytomegalovirus-associated TCR beta chains were confirmed in vitro to be specific for cytomegalovirus antigens. A later genetic analysis associated a missense DCLRE1C variant with V-gene and J-gene trimming of TCR beta chains, and an independent cohort replicated the association. Because counts were too low, some 17 rarely observed V segments, including chromosome 9 orphons, were excluded from the earlier analysis of fewer than 650 of the donors. The 87-base-pair reads could not distinguish some IMGT-functional V segments, including TRBV6-2 and TRBV6-3, so those segments were excluded. This cohort had only TCR beta chains sequenced, and the lack of alpha or paired-chain data limited which features could be detected. An earlier analysis of approximately 570 of the donors showed that most TCR beta V segments appeared in productive rearrangements either about 90% or about 30% of the time, which broadly matched IMGT annotations.

The cohort was made up of 666 healthy bone marrow donors. At the time of sampling, all cohort members were nominally healthy, though unrecorded immune exposures were likely present. The donor was CMV seronegative and was included in the group of under 450 seronegative cohort members. A peripheral blood sample was provided by each donor, and peripheral blood mononuclear cells were used for TCR beta sequencing. Genomic DNA extraction from the blood cell samples was performed with the Qiagen DNeasy Blood Extraction Kit. Receptor amplification or capture employed the immunoSEQ multiplex PCR assay. For the multiplex PCR, a mixture combining 60 forward primers for TCR Vbeta segments and 13 reverse primers for TCR Jbeta segments was used. A multiplex PCR assay on genomic DNA amplified the CDR3 region of rearranged TCR beta genes. The amplified TCR beta libraries were sequenced on the Illumina HiSeq System as 87-base-pair reads. The study's processing was this. A later analysis tallied 80 million to 95 million unique TCR beta chains across the 666 repertoires, and 10 million to 11 million of those chains were shared by two or more donors. To remove PCR and sequencing errors, raw reads were error-corrected and collapsed into unique sequences using a nearest-neighbor algorithm that merged closely related sequences. CDR3 sequences were aligned to IMGT reference sequences to assign V, D and J gene segments. For a sequence to be retained, a match of at least six nucleotides to both a V gene segment and a J gene segment was required. A rearrangement was called productive if the CDR3 had no stop codons and remained in frame with V and J, and every other rearrangement was called non-productive. Following IMGT convention, CDR3 was defined as the stretch from the second conserved V-encoded cysteine up to the conserved J-encoded phenylalanine. Sequences without an unambiguous match to a single V gene segment were excluded from the earlier analysis of about 600 of the donors. In an earlier analysis of several hundred of the donors, a V segment was called functional when productive rearrangements were above 56.7%, and segregating when the standard deviation between donors exceeded 5%. To diagnose cytomegalovirus status from the catalog of TCR beta chain sequences, a statistical classification framework was built. In a later analysis, TCR nucleotide sequences were compared against IMGT/GENE-DB human TR gene sequences so that V and J genes could be assigned. Using the TCRdist pipeline, a later analysis assigned CDR3 sequences along with most-parsimonious VDJ recombination scenarios. A later analysis defined each TCR beta chain by its CDR3 amino acid sequence plus V-gene family, and excluded reads lacking a unique V-gene family. To address suspected cross-contamination and a sequencing artifact, a later analysis removed around 600 highly shared, low-generation-probability nucleotide sequences. A later analysis calculated a clonal expansion index for each public chain from normalized within-repertoire ranks of inferred template counts. Generation probabilities in a later analysis came from a VDJ recombination model fitted to out-of-frame rearrangements, and those results were checked against IGoR. In a later analysis, hypergeometric tests were used to score TCR-TCR, TCR-HLA and TCR-CMV co-occurrence, with a repertoire-size bias correction applied to TCR pairs. A later analysis estimated false discovery rates by permuting HLA or CMV assignments 20 times. In a later analysis, co-occurring TCRs were grouped using DBSCAN, and TCRdist sequence similarity was added for clustering within HLA-allele-positive subsets. Repertoires with fewer than 30,000 or more than 120,000 public chains, plus five repertoires with anomalous nucleotide sharing, were excluded from co-occurrence clustering. The immuneACCESS repertoire file appears here via TCRdb, limited to in-frame rearrangements. These files lack a portion of the clones; in checked studies, under half of the deficit traces to unresolved V genes, and the cause of the others is not known. That table furnishes V, J and clone size, whereas the DNA furnished D and trimming. The sample records some 120,000 clones, 70% to 80% of which are singletons. The leading ten clones occupy 1.9% of the sample.

The CDR3, cysteine through phenylalanine, is 16 amino acids long. Left in the record is the CDR3 DNA by itself, 48 bases read in frame from the first base. The germline V gene sets CDR1 to SGHAT and CDR2 to FQNNGV. V is reduced by 3 bases and J by 3 bases, leaving a spacing of 14 bases between them. This TCR derives from a man aged 50-59 years in good health and CMV-seronegative. Rearrangement joined TRBV11-2 to TRBJ2-2; the best D guess is TRBD1, with 6 bases matching. Sequenced input: PBMCs. The CDR3 region: CASSFPGHGDTGELFF. The DNA reads as follows: TGTGCCAGCAGCTTCCCGGGACATGGGGACACCGGGGAGCTGTTTTTT.